The rows below give T cell receptor beta chains drawn from one sample of a study of cytomegalovirus exposure and HLA in healthy donors. Data came from immunoSEQ multiplex PCR; TCRdb stores just in-frame clones and leaves some out. Of 130,000 to 150,000 clones listed, roughly nine tenths are singletons. Material: PBMCs. Every receptor here comes from a woman younger than 30 in good health and CMV-seropositive. The CDR3 runs from the conserved cysteine through the conserved F or W. D genes are given only for firm matches. Rows may omit the clone size; those that give it use once, few, many or a size class.

D: TRBD1
size: -
J: TRBJ1-2
V: TRBV29-1
CDR3: CSARSTGFYGYTF
DNA: TGCAGCGCAAGGTCGACAGGGTTCTATGGCTACACCTTC

D: -
size: -
J: TRBJ2-1
V: TRBV5-1
CDR3: CASSLAVADEQFF
DNA: TGCGCCAGCAGCTTGGCCGTCGCGGATGAGCAGTTCTTC

D: TRBD2
size: -
J: TRBJ2-2
V: TRBV11-2
CDR3: CASSLRLAGPNTGELFF
DNA: TGTGCCAGCAGCTTACGACTAGCGGGTCCTAACACCGGGGAGCTGTTTTTT

D: -
size: -
J: TRBJ1-1
V: TRBV6-1
CDR3: CASSEYAVNTEAFF
DNA: TGTGCCAGCAGTGAATACGCGGTGAACACTGAAGCTTTCTTT

D: -
size: -
J: TRBJ2-3
V: TRBV7-3
CDR3: CASSSGLQVRTDTQYF
DNA: TGTGCCAGCAGCTCGGGTCTCCAAGTCCGCACAGATACGCAGTATTTT

D: TRBD1
size: -
J: TRBJ1-1
V: TRBV19
CDR3: CASSLYRGREAFF
DNA: TGTGCCAGTAGCCTTTACAGGGGGCGGGAAGCTTTCTTT

D: -
size: -
J: TRBJ2-2
V: TRBV7-6
CDR3: CASSLGAANTGELFF
DNA: TGTGCCAGCAGCTTAGGGGCAGCGAACACCGGGGAGCTGTTTTTT

D: -
size: -
J: TRBJ1-1
V: TRBV28
CDR3: CASSLYTGSMNTEAFF
DNA: TGTGCCAGCAGTTTATATACGGGATCCATGAACACTGAAGCTTTCTTT

D: -
size: once
J: TRBJ1-5
V: TRBV6-4
CDR3: CASSEWYGSNQPQHF
DNA: TGTGCCAGCAGTGAGTGGTACGGTAGCAATCAGCCCCAGCATTTT

D: -
size: -
J: TRBJ1-2
V: TRBV21-1
CDR3: CASLSPHLYGYTF
DNA: TGTGCCAGCTTATCGCCACACCTTTATGGCTACACCTTC

D: TRBD2
size: -
J: TRBJ2-4
V: TRBV27
CDR3: CASSLGGTSGGHRPKNIQYF
DNA: TGTGCCAGCAGTTTAGGGGGGACTAGCGGGGGCCACAGGCCCAAAAACATTCAGTACTTC

D: TRBD1
size: -
J: TRBJ2-5
V: TRBV4-2
CDR3: CASSRTGTEETQYF
DNA: TGTGCCAGCAGCCGCACCGGGACAGAAGAGACCCAGTACTTC

D: TRBD1
size: -
J: TRBJ1-1
V: TRBV20-1
CDR3: CSASRGTEAFF
DNA: TGCAGTGCTAGCAGGGGGACTGAAGCTTTCTTT

D: TRBD1
size: -
J: TRBJ1-1
V: TRBV6-1
CDR3: CASTPRTGVGAEAFF
DNA: TGTGCCAGCACTCCCCGGACAGGGGTAGGAGCTGAAGCTTTCTTT

D: TRBD2
size: -
J: TRBJ2-2
V: TRBV18
CDR3: CASSLTAGLLNTGELFF
DNA: TGTGCCAGCTCGCTAACCGCGGGACTACTTAACACCGGGGAGCTGTTTTTT

D: -
size: -
J: TRBJ2-1
V: TRBV6-5
CDR3: CASSSDPNEQFF
DNA: TGTGCCAGCAGTAGCGATCCCAATGAGCAGTTCTTC

D: -
size: -
J: TRBJ2-5
V: TRBV18
CDR3: CASSPPGLYQETQYF
DNA: TGTGCCAGCTCACCTCCGGGACTTTATCAAGAGACCCAGTACTTC

D: -
size: few
J: TRBJ1-2
V: TRBV9
CDR3: CASSVATGNYGYTF
DNA: TGTGCCAGCAGCGTAGCTACCGGTAACTATGGCTACACCTTC

D: -
size: -
J: TRBJ2-7
V: TRBV19
CDR3: CASSIHFGLDYEQYF
DNA: TGTGCCAGTAGTATACATTTCGGTCTCGACTACGAGCAGTACTTC

D: -
size: -
J: TRBJ1-1
V: TRBV5-8
CDR3: CASSLIRGGTEAFF
DNA: TGTGCCAGCAGCCTTATAAGAGGCGGCACTGAAGCTTTCTTT

D: -
size: once
J: TRBJ2-1
V: TRBV5-1
CDR3: CASSSSGVDEQFF
DNA: TGCGCCAGCAGCTCATCAGGGGTCGATGAGCAGTTCTTC

D: TRBD2
size: -
J: TRBJ2-1
V: TRBV11-2
CDR3: CASSPDYGGGAYNEQFF
DNA: TGTGCCAGCAGCCCCGACTATGGCGGGGGGGCCTACAATGAGCAGTTCTTC

D: -
size: few
J: TRBJ1-4
V: TRBV28
CDR3: CATRGGANEKLFF
DNA: TGTGCCACCCGCGGGGGAGCCAATGAAAAACTGTTTTTT

D: -
size: -
J: TRBJ1-1
V: TRBV6-5
CDR3: CASSPTHWAAFF
DNA: TGTGCCAGCAGTCCCACGCACTGGGCAGCTTTCTTT

D: TRBD1
size: -
J: TRBJ2-7
V: TRBV4-1
CDR3: CASRPGPGQGSGEQYF
DNA: TGCGCCAGCAGGCCAGGCCCGGGACAGGGTTCAGGCGAGCAGTACTTC

D: -
size: few
J: TRBJ2-7
V: TRBV18
CDR3: CASSPLGLYEQYF
DNA: TGTGCCAGCTCACCCCTGGGACTCTACGAGCAGTACTTC

D: -
size: few
J: TRBJ1-5
V: TRBV4-1
CDR3: CASSQGQDSNQPQHF
DNA: TGCGCCAGCAGCCAAGGACAGGATAGCAATCAGCCCCAGCATTTT